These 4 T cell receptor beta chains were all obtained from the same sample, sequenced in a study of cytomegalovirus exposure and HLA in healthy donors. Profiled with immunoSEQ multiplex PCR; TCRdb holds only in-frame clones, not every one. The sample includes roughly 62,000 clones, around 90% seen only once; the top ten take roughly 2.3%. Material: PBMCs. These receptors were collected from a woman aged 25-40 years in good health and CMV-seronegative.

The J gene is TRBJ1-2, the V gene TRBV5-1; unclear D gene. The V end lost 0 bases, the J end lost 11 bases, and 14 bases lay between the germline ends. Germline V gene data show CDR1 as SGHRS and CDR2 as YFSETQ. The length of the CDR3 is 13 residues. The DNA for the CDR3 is TGCGCCAGCAGCTTGGCGTCAGAAATCGGGTACACCTTC. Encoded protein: CASSLASEIGYTF.

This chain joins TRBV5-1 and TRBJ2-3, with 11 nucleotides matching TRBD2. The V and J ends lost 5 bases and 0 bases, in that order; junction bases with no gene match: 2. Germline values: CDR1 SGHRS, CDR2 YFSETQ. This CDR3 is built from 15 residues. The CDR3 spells CASRWTSGSTDTQYF. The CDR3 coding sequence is TGCGCCAGCAGGTGGACTAGCGGGAGCACAGATACGCAGTATTTT.

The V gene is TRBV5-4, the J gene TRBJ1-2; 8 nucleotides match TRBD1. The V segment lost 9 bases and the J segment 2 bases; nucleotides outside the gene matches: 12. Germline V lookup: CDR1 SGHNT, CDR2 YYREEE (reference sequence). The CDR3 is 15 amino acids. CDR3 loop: CANGQLGQGNYGYTF. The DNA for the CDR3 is TGTGCCAATGGCCAGCTTGGACAGGGAAACTATGGCTACACCTTC. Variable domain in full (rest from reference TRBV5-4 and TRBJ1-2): ETGVTQSPTHLIKTRGQQVTLRCSSQSGHNTVSWYQQALGQGPQFIFQYYREEENGRGNFPPRFSGLQFPNYSSELNVNALELDDSALYLCANGQLGQGNYGYTFGSGTRLTVV.

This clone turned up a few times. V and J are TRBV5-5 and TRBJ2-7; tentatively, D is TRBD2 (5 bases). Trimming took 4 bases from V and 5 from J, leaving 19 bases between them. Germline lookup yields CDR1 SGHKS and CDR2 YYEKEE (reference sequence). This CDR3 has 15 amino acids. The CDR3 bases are TGTGCCAGCAGCCCCTTCCCGAAACAGCGGAACGAGCAGTACTTC. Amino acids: CASSPFPKQRNEQYF. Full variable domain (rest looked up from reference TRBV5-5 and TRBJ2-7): DAGVTQSPTHLIKTRGQQVTLRCSPISGHKSVSWYQQVLGQGPQFIFQYYEKEERGRGNFPDRFSARQFPNYSSELNVNALLLGDSALYLCASSPFPKQRNEQYFGPGTRLTVT.